The rows below give T cell receptor beta chains drawn from one sample of a study of response to subunit inactivated influenza vaccine. TCRdb passed the RT-PCR reads through MiXCR, listing each CDR3 protein once. Seen here are approximately 310,000 distinct CDR3 sequences, roughly a fifth observed once, and the top ten hold roughly a tenth. Source: PBMCs from blood, taken about 20 months after vaccination. The receptors shown here come from a man aged 45 to 75 who received an inactivated influenza vaccine. Each CDR3 is given with its conserved first and last residue. Each record gives: J gene, V gene, CDR3 protein.

J gene: TRBJ2-1; V gene: TRBV7-2; CDR3 protein: CASSSDRGSYNEQFF
J gene: TRBJ1-2; V gene: TRBV20-1; CDR3 protein: CSTRDDHIYGYTF
J gene: TRBJ2-2; V gene: TRBV4-2; CDR3 protein: CASSHEPTGELFF
J gene: TRBJ2-7; V gene: TRBV20-1; CDR3 protein: CSAQALDRIYEQYF
J gene: TRBJ2-7; V gene: TRBV4-2; CDR3 protein: CASSQPGTIYYEQYF
J gene: TRBJ2-3; V gene: TRBV9; CDR3 protein: CASSREGPPTDTQYF
J gene: TRBJ2-7; V gene: TRBV12-3/TRBV12-4; CDR3 protein: CASSSTRGEQYF
J gene: TRBJ1-5; V gene: TRBV10-3; CDR3 protein: CAISQTGANQPQHF
J gene: TRBJ2-3; V gene: TRBV9; CDR3 protein: CASSGPKGGRLAEIPSTDTQYF
J gene: TRBJ1-5; V gene: TRBV7-9; CDR3 protein: CASSPDSRVPQHF
J gene: TRBJ2-7; V gene: TRBV19; CDR3 protein: CASSIASVAYEQYF
J gene: TRBJ2-2; V gene: TRBV30; CDR3 protein: CAWSVRRRITGELFF
J gene: TRBJ2-1; V gene: TRBV30; CDR3 protein: CAWSQNPKGGEQFF
J gene: TRBJ1-2; V gene: TRBV19; CDR3 protein: CASSMVETYGYTF
J gene: TRBJ1-5; V gene: TRBV12-2; CDR3 protein: CASRSCLQVHQPQHF
J gene: TRBJ2-1; V gene: TRBV5-1; CDR3 protein: CASSLVGGGSYNEQFF
J gene: TRBJ2-1; V gene: TRBV20-1; CDR3 protein: CSARDPGGFSYNEQFF
J gene: TRBJ1-3; V gene: TRBV9; CDR3 protein: CASSRQGANSGNTIYF
J gene: TRBJ1-1; V gene: TRBV29-1; CDR3 protein: CSVAKNTEAFF
J gene: TRBJ1-2; V gene: TRBV5-1; CDR3 protein: CASSLTGVLDYGYTF
J gene: TRBJ1-1; V gene: TRBV3-1; CDR3 protein: CASSQDSSGRGAFF
J gene: TRBJ1-4; V gene: TRBV12-3/TRBV12-4; CDR3 protein: CASSHSGTGNEKLFF
J gene: TRBJ2-1; V gene: TRBV27; CDR3 protein: CASSLSFLGEQFF
J gene: TRBJ2-1; V gene: TRBV18; CDR3 protein: CASSPNPGLAAYNEQFF
J gene: TRBJ1-2; V gene: TRBV4-2; CDR3 protein: CASSPFIDTNYGYTF
J gene: TRBJ1-5; V gene: TRBV20-1; CDR3 protein: CSARKGAQGNQPQHF
J gene: TRBJ1-5; V gene: TRBV6-2/TRBV6-3; CDR3 protein: CASTHNDQPQHF
J gene: TRBJ2-3; V gene: TRBV20-1; CDR3 protein: CSARDSGDPTTYTDTQYF
J gene: TRBJ2-3; V gene: TRBV4-3; CDR3 protein: CASSQGLAGTHITDTQYF